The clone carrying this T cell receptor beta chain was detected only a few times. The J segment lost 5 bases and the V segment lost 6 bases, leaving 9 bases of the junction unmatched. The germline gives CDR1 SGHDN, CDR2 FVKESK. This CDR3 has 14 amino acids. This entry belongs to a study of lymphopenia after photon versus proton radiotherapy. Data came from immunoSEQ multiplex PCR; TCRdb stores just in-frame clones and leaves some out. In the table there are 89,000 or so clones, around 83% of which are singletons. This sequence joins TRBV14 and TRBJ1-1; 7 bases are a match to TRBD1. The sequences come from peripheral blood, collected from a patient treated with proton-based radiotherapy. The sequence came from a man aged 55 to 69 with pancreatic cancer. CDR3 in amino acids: CASSQQGGVTEAFF. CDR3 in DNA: TGTGCCAGCAGTCAGCAGGGGGGTGTGACTGAAGCTTTCTTT.